The 20 T cell receptor beta chains given below trace back to one sample, sequenced in a study of cytomegalovirus exposure and HLA in healthy donors. The PCR used 60 Vbeta and 13 Jbeta primers. Assay used: immunoSEQ multiplex PCR; TCRdb lists only in-frame clones, some missing. There are approximately 170,000 clones in the sample; 75% occur only once, and less than 5% lies in the top ten. Sequencing was performed on PBMCs. These receptor sequences come from a male donor in good health and CMV-seronegative.

This clone was counted at least ten times. The chain recombines TRBV18 with TRBJ1-1, with D maybe TRBD1 (5 bases). This CDR3 contains 14 residues. Germline V gene sequence: CDR1 KGHSH, CDR2 LQKENI. Trimming took 0 bases from V and 7 from J, leaving 12 bases between them. CDR3: CASSPPLGGGEAFF. CDR3 DNA sequence: TGTGCCAGCTCACCACCGCTGGGGGGGGGTGAAGCTTTCTTT.

In this sample, this clone turned up once. The chain employs TRBV5-1 and TRBJ2-1, with 11 bases aligning to TRBD2. The CDR3 has 16 amino acids. CDR1 is SGHRS and CDR2 is YFSETQ in the germline V gene. V lost 2 bases, J lost 5 bases, and 6 bases stayed unmatched. In DNA, the CDR3 is TGCGCCAGCAGCTTAGTACTAGCGGGAGCTAACAATGAGCAGTTCTTC. Encoded protein: CASSLVLAGANNEQFF.

V is TRBV25-1 and J is TRBJ1-4, with 7 bases fitting TRBD1. V was clipped by 1 base and J by 4 bases; unmatched bases: 3. CDR1 and CDR2 from the germline V gene are MGHDK and SYGVNS. This CDR3 has 15 amino acids. The CDR3, as DNA: TGTGCCAGCAGTGAATCGGGGACAGATAATGAAAAACTGTTTTTT. It translates to CASSESGTDNEKLFF.

In this sample, this clone turned up once. This chain joins TRBV25-1 and TRBJ2-2; 8 nucleotides line up with TRBD1. Looked up from germline, CDR1 is MGHDK and CDR2 is SYGVNS. This CDR3 contains 15 residues. With 7 bases clipped from V and 7 bases from J, the junction kept 11 bases outside the gene matches. CDR3 nucleotide sequence: TGTGCCAGCACCTCAGAGGACAGGGCGGTCGGGGAGCTGTTTTTT. It translates to CASTSEDRAVGELFF.

This clone was seen only a few times. This chain connects TRBV29-1 to TRBJ2-3, with 8 positions matching TRBD2. With V trimmed by 6 bases and J by 2 bases, 10 bases remained unmatched. This CDR3 comprises 15 residues. Germline V gene sequence: CDR1 SQVTM, CDR2 ANQGSEA. CDR3: CSVASLAVPTDTQYF. The CDR3 DNA reads TGCAGCGTCGCCTCACTAGCGGTCCCCACAGATACGCAGTATTTT.

The chain recombines TRBV6-1 with TRBJ1-4; 10 bases are a match to TRBD1. This CDR3 region has 15 residues. The V and J ends lost 5 bases and 3 bases, in that order; junction bases with no gene match: 3. The V gene's germline CDR1 is MNHNS and CDR2 SASEGT. The CDR3 loop is CASSMTGGSNEKLFF. The CDR3, as DNA: TGTGCCAGCAGTATGACAGGGGGCTCTAATGAAAAACTGTTTTTT.

The CDR3 protein is CASSPTSGGEQYF. CDR3 DNA sequence: TGTGCCAGCAGCCCGACTAGCGGGGGGGAGCAGTACTTC. The chain combines TRBV13 with TRBJ2-5, with 14 bases identical to TRBD2. This CDR3 contains 13 residues. V gave up 5 bases and J gave up 11 bases; unmatched junction bases: 4. Looked up from germline, CDR1 is PRHDT and CDR2 is FYEKMQ (reference sequence).

The rearrangement uses TRBV20-1 and TRBJ1-1; D gene unclear. The CDR3 has 10 residues. In germline, CDR1 is DFQATT, CDR2 SNEGSKA (reference sequence). With 5 bases removed from V and 8 bases from J, the gap between germline ends came to 9 bases. The CDR3 DNA reads TGCAGTGCTCTCGGACTAGAAGCTTTCTTT. Encoded protein: CSALGLEAFF.

The genes are TRBV2 and TRBJ2-7; 9 positions agree with TRBD2. Germline V gives CDR1 SNHLY, CDR2 FYNNEI. V dropped 0 bases and J dropped 4; count of bases not matched to a gene: 4. CDR3 size: 15 residues. The CDR3 loop reads CASSEAASGTYEQYF. CDR3 sequence (DNA): TGTGCCAGCAGTGAAGCGGCTAGCGGGACATACGAGCAGTACTTC.

A few counts support this clone. The rearrangement links TRBV27 to TRBJ2-3; no definite D call. Germline V gives CDR1 MNHEY, CDR2 SMNVEV (reference sequence). Trimming took off 5 bases at V and 3 bases at J, with 6 bases between the two ends. The CDR3 extends over 12 amino acids. This CDR3 is CASSDRTDTQYF. The CDR3 nucleotides read TGTGCCAGCAGTGATCGGACAGATACGCAGTATTTT.

The V gene is TRBV14, the J gene TRBJ2-7, with TRBD2 as a possible D gene (6 bases). Germline V CDR1 and CDR2: SGHDN, FVKESK. V shed 3 bases and J shed 7 bases, with 25 bases lying between them. This CDR3 contains 17 residues. Here the CDR3 reads CASSHLKLSGLTGEQYF. Here the CDR3 DNA reads TGTGCCAGCAGCCATTTAAAACTTAGCGGCCTGACGGGGGAGCAGTACTTC.

The chain carries TRBV6-5 and TRBJ2-3; D is unclear. The length of the CDR3 is 14 residues. From germline, CDR1 is MNHEY and CDR2 SVGAGI. Trimming pared 4 bases from V and 3 bases from J, leaving 11 bases between. The CDR3 is CASSSQTRTDTQYF. In DNA form, the CDR3 reads TGTGCCAGCAGTTCTCAGACTCGGACAGATACGCAGTATTTT.

The CDR3 region is CASSQGPPTQGLNYGYTF. In DNA form, the CDR3 reads TGCGCCAGCAGCCAAGGGCCACCCACTCAGGGCCTTAACTATGGCTACACCTTC. V usage is TRBV4-1 and J usage is TRBJ1-2; D is perhaps TRBD1 (5 bases). Per the germline V gene, CDR1 is MGHRA and CDR2 is YSYEKL. V was pared by 1 base and J by 1 base, with 19 bases between. CDR3 length: 18 amino acids.

The gene calls are TRBV6-5 and TRBJ1-2; D is ambiguous. V lost 6 bases and J lost 1, with 9 bases in between. This CDR3 spans 13 amino acids. CDR1 is MNHEY and CDR2 is SVGAGI in the germline V gene. CDR3 DNA sequence: TGTGCCAGCAGCGGGAGGGATAACTATGGCTACACCTTC. It specifies CASSGRDNYGYTF.

The genes are TRBV6-5 and TRBJ1-1, with D unclear. Trimming took off 0 bases at V and 1 base at J, with 6 bases between the two ends. This CDR3 contains 14 residues. Germline-derived CDR1 and CDR2 are MNHEY and SVGAGI. The CDR3 DNA reads TGTGCCAGCAGTTACTCGACACCGAACACTGAAGCTTTCTTT. Translated: CASSYSTPNTEAFF.

V and J are TRBV6-6 and TRBJ1-1; D gene ambiguous. This CDR3 contains 15 residues. CDR1 and CDR2 (germline): MNHNY, SVGAGI (reference sequence). V was cut by 6 bases and J by 0 bases, with 14 bases left in between. DNA for the CDR3: TGTGCCAGCAGAGCGCCTGGCGGGTTGAACACTGAAGCTTTCTTT. It specifies CASRAPGGLNTEAFF.

The chain recombines TRBV10-3 with TRBJ2-3; 8 bases fit TRBD1. Per germline, CDR1 ENHRY and CDR2 SYGVKD. V lost 3 bases, J lost 4 bases, and 0 bases stayed unmatched. The CDR3 totals 13 residues. Here the CDR3 DNA reads TGTGCCATCAGTGAACAGGGGGCAGATACGCAGTATTTT. Translation: CAISEQGADTQYF.

The chain joins TRBV10-3 to TRBJ1-3, with 12 bases lining up with TRBD1. Germline CDR1 reads ENHRY; CDR2 reads SYGVKD. V was clipped by 8 bases and J by 5 bases; unmatched bases: 13. The CDR3 length is 17 residues. CDR3 protein: CAIAPNFGTGGRNTIYF. CDR3 DNA: TGTGCCATCGCTCCAAATTTCGGGACAGGGGGCCGAAACACCATATATTTT.

A few counts support this clone. The chain is built from TRBV6-5 and TRBJ2-7, with D possibly TRBD1 on 5 matching bases. The CDR3 extends over 15 amino acids. Germline V gives CDR1 MNHEY, CDR2 SVGAGI. V shed 0 bases and J shed 3 bases, with 12 bases lying between them. This chain's CDR3 is CASSYSWSGHYEQYF. CDR3 nucleotides: TGTGCCAGCAGTTACTCCTGGTCAGGACACTACGAGCAGTACTTC.

This clone was detected only once. The V and J genes are TRBV25-1 and TRBJ1-1; tentatively, D is TRBD1 (5 bases). Per germline, CDR1 MGHDK and CDR2 SYGVNS. V was clipped by 5 bases and J by 1 base, with 11 bases between them. The CDR3 length is 14 residues. Written as DNA, the CDR3 is TGTGCCAGCAGTCAAGGGGTTGGGAACACTGAAGCTTTCTTT. This codes for CASSQGVGNTEAFF.